This T cell receptor (beta chain) was obtained from a study of T-cell memory formation after mild COVID-19. Study-wide findings and caveats: Memory sampled before infection contained some responding clones, suggesting cross-reactive memory joined. Researchers report contracting CD4+ clones mostly in CM and EM, with CD8+ clones in EMRA.

V shed 3 bases and J shed 2 bases, with 11 bases lying between them. CDR3 length: 15 residues. Germline assignment: CDR1 MNHEY and CDR2 SVGEGT. 5'RACE with constant-segment primers yielded barcoded, UMI-tagged TCR alpha and TCR beta cDNA libraries. In TCRdb, the 5' RACE reads were re-called with MiXCR into one record per CDR3 protein. The table has around 340,000 distinct CDR3 sequences, approximately 14% seen once. Concerning this clonotype itself: The target antigen is unknown.

This chain connects TRBV6-2 or TRBV6-3 to TRBJ2-1, with TRBD2 as a possible D gene (6 bases). The receptor comes from a man younger than 35 who had mild COVID-19 (a few samples of this study predate the infection). Cell type and time point are not known. Sequencing used PBMCs or a T cell subset sorted from them (not recorded which). CDR3 region: CASSYLAGTYNEQFF. CDR3 DNA sequence: TGTGCCAGCAGTTATCTTGCGGGGACCTACAATGAGCAGTTCTTC.